This T cell receptor (beta chain) was sequenced in a study of cytomegalovirus exposure and HLA in healthy donors. The PCR contained 60 Vbeta and 13 Jbeta primers. Libraries were prepared by immunoSEQ multiplex PCR; TCRdb keeps only in-frame clonotypes and omits some of them. The sample shows roughly 120,000 clones, roughly 73% of them seen only once. CDR1 is MNHEY and CDR2 is SVGAGI in the germline V gene. There are 15 residues in the CDR3. With 3 bases removed from V and 0 bases from J, the gap between germline ends came to 9 bases. This receptor was obtained from a man between 60 and 70 years old in good health and CMV-seropositive. V and J are TRBV6-5 and TRBJ2-1; no firm D call. The sample comprised PBMCs. CDR3 loop: CASSYQIFSYNEQFF. The DNA of the CDR3 is TGTGCCAGCAGTTATCAGATTTTCTCCTACAATGAGCAGTTCTTC.